Sequencing of this T cell receptor beta chain was carried out in a study of shared clonotypes between healthy human individuals. Sorted-subset replicate PCRs used 200 ng of genomic DNA. This amount corresponded to approximately 30,000 T cell genomes. Profiling relied on immunoSEQ multiplex PCR, and the TCRdb table lists in-frame clones only, not all of them. The table includes some 1 million clones, about 75% detected once. The V gene's germline CDR1 is MNHEY and CDR2 SMNVEV (reference sequence). The CDR3 extends over 15 amino acids. V dropped 5 bases and J dropped 3; count of bases not matched to a gene: 6. The study drew its donors from healthy HIV-negative adults without recent acute infections or vaccinations. From CD4+ cells came CD45RA+ naive and CD45RA-negative memory subsets.

This TCR came from a man aged 18 to 29 in good health. The sequenced sample consisted of memory CD4+ T cells sorted from blood. Sample subset: CD45RA-negative fraction. The V and J genes are TRBV27 and TRBJ2-3; TRBD2 agrees at 9 bases. CDR3: CASSLRGGETDTQYF. The CDR3 DNA reads TGTGCCAGCAGTCTCCGCGGGGGGGAAACAGATACGCAGTATTTT.